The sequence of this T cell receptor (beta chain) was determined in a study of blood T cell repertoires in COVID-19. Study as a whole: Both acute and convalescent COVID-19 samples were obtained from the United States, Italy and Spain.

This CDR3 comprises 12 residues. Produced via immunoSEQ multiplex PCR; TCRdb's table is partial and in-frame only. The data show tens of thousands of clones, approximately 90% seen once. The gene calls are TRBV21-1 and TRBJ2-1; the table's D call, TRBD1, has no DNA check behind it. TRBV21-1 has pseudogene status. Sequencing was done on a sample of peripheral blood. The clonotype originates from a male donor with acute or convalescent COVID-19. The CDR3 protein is CASMTVYNEQFF. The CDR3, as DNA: TGTGCCAGCATGACAGTTTACAATGAGCAGTTCTTC.